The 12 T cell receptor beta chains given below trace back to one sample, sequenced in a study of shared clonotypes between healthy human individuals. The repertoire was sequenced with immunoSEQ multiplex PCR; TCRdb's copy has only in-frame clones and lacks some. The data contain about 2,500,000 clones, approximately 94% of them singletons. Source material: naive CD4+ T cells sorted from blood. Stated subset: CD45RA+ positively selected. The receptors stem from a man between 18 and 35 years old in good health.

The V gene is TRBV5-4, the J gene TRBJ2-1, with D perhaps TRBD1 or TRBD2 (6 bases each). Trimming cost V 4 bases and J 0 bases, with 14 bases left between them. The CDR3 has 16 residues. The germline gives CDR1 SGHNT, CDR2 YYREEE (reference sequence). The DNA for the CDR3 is TGTGCCAGCAGCGTCGCCGGGGGCAACTCCTACAATGAGCAGTTCTTC. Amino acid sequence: CASSVAGGNSYNEQFF. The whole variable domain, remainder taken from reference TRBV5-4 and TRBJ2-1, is ETGVTQSPTHLIKTRGQQVTLRCSSQSGHNTVSWYQQALGQGPQFIFQYYREEENGRGNFPPRFSGLQFPNYSSELNVNALELDDSALYLCASSVAGGNSYNEQFFGPGTRLTVL.

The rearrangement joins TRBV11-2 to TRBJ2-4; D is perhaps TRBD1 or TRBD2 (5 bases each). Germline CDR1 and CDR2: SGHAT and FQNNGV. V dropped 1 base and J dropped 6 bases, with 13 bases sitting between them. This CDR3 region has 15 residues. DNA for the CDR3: TGTGCCAGCAGCTTAGGTCTCCGGGGCCGAAACATTCAGTACTTC. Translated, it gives CASSLGLRGRNIQYF.

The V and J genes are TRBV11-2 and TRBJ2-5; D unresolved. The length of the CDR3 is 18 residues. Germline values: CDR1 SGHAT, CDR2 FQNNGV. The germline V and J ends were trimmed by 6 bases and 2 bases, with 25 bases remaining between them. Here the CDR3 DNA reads TGTGCCAGCAGTCGCGGATCTTTTCTCCTTGGATCACAAGAGACCCAGTACTTC. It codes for CASSRGSFLLGSQETQYF.

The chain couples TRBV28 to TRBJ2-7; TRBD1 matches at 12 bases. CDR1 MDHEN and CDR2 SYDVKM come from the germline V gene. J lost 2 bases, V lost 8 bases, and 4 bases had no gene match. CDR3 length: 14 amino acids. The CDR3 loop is CASSGTGGAYEQYF. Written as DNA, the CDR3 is TGTGCCAGCTCTGGGACAGGGGGCGCCTACGAGCAGTACTTC. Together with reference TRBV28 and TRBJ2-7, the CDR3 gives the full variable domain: DVKVTQSSRYLVKRTGEKVFLECVQDMDHENMFWYRQDPGLGLRLIYFSYDVKMKEKGDIPEGYSVSREKKERFSLILESASTNQTSMYLCASSGTGGAYEQYFGPGTRLTVT.

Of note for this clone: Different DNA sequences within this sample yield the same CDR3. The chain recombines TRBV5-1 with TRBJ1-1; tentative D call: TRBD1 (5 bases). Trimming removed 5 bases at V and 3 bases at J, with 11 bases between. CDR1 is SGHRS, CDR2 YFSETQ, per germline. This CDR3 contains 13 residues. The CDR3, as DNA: TGCGCCAGCAGGCAGGGAAAGGACACTGAAGCTTTCTTT. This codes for CASRQGKDTEAFF.

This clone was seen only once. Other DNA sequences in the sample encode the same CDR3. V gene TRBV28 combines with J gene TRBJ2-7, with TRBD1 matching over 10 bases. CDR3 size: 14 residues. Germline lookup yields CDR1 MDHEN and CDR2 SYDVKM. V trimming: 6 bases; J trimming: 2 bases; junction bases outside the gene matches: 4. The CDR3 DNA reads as TGTGCCAGCAGCTCTGGACAGGGGGCCTACGAGCAGTACTTC. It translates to CASSSGQGAYEQYF.

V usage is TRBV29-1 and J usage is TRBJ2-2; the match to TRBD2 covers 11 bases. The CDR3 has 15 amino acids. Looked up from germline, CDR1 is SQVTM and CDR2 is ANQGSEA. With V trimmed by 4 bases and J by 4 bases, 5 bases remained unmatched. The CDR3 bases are TGCAGCGTTGGTTCTAGCGGGGGGACCACCGGGGAGCTGTTTTTT. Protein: CSVGSSGGTTGELFF.

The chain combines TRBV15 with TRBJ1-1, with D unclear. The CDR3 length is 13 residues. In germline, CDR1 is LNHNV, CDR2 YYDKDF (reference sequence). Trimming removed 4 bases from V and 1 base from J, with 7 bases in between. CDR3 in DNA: TGTGCCACCAGCATAACAGAGAACACTGAAGCTTTCTTT. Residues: CATSITENTEAFF.

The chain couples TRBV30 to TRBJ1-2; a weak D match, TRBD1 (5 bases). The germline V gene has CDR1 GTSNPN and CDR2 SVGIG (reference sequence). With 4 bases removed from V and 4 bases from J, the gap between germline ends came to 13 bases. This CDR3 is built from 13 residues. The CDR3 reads CAWNSPGIYGYTF. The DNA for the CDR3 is TGTGCCTGGAATTCTCCAGGGATCTATGGCTACACCTTC.

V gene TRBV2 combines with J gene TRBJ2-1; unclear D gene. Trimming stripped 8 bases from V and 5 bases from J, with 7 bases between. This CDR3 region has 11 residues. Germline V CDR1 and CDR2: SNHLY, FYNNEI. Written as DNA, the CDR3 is TGTGCCAGCGCAGGAGACAATGAGCAGTTCTTC. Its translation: CASAGDNEQFF.

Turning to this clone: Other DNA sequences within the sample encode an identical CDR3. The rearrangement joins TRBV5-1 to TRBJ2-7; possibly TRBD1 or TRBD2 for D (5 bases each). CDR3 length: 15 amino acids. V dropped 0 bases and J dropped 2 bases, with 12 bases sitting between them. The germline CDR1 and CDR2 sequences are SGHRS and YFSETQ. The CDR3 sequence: CASSLGGEGTYEQYF. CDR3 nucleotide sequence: TGCGCCAGCAGCTTGGGTGGTGAGGGGACCTACGAGCAGTACTTC.

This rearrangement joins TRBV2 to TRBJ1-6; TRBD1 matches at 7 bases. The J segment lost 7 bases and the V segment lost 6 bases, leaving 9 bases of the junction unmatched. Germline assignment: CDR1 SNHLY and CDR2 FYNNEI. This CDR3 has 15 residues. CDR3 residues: CASRASDRDNSPLHF. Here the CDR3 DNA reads TGTGCCAGCAGAGCCAGTGACAGGGACAATTCACCCCTCCACTTT.